This T cell receptor (beta chain) was captured by sequencing in a study of OX40 agonist ivuxolimab in advanced cancers. Study-level results: Specificity for antigen went undetermined in the expanded peripheral T cells. Among the least clonally expanded were partial responders at 0.1-3.0 mg/kg.

Turning to this clone: What it binds is not known.

The germline V and J ends were trimmed by 8 bases and 4 bases, with 20 bases remaining between them. Looked up from germline, CDR1 is SNHLY and CDR2 is FYNNEI. This CDR3 spans 16 amino acids. Repertoires were generated with immunoSEQ multiplex PCR, while TCRdb's copy carries only in-frame clones and drops some. The sample comprises around 85,000 clones, more than 80% of which are singletons, and 8.4% rests with the top ten. The chain recombines TRBV2 with TRBJ1-4; D is perhaps TRBD1 (6 bases). Sequenced here: CD4+ or CD8+ T cells sorted from blood, sampled in a trial of the OX40 agonist ivuxolimab. The sequence was obtained from an adult with an advanced solid tumor such as melanoma, head and neck, liver or kidney cancer. The CDR3 loop reads CASYEYRTEINEKLFF. The CDR3 DNA reads as TGTGCCAGCTATGAATACCGGACAGAGATTAATGAAAAACTGTTTTTT.